This is a list of T cell receptor beta chains from one sample in a study of identical twins. TCRdb re-analysed the 5' RACE reads in MiXCR, keeping a single row per CDR3 protein. The sample has roughly 260,000 distinct CDR3 sequences, approximately 7.8% seen once. These data were also filed under a second study, of yellow fever vaccine responses in identical twins.

Sequenced sample: CD8+ T cells sorted from blood. Receptors originate from a woman aged 18-35 years in good health. CDR3s include the opening cysteine and the closing phenylalanine or tryptophan. The D gene is left open where the match is weak. Clone size is given for some rows only: seen once, a few or many times, or a class if the clone is expanded.

clone_size j_call v_call d_call cdr3_aa cdr3_nt
many TRBJ1-2 TRBV2 NA CASSEESWDPMRGYTF TGTGCCAGCAGTGAAGAGTCGTGGGACCCAATGCGGGGCTACACCTTC
many TRBJ2-2 TRBV11-2 NA CASSPGRGLAYTGELFF TGTGCCAGCAGCCCCGGGCGGGGCTTGGCGTACACCGGGGAGCTGTTTTTT
few TRBJ2-3 TRBV7-9 TRBD2 CASSLGEGGEGTDTQYF TGTGCCAGCAGCTTAGGGGAGGGTGGGGAAGGCACAGATACGCAGTATTTT
NA TRBJ1-5 TRBV12-3/TRBV12-4 NA CASSESTVYSNQPQHF TGTGCCAGCAGTGAATCGACAGTCTATAGCAATCAGCCCCAGCATTTT
NA TRBJ1-2 TRBV2 NA CASNPYHNGYGYTF TGTGCCAGCAATCCATATCATAACGGCTATGGCTACACCTTC
many TRBJ2-7 TRBV25-1 TRBD2 CASSRLGESATSGTYEQYF TGTGCCAGCAGTCGCCTTGGAGAGTCGGCGACTAGCGGCACCTACGAGCAGTACTTC
few TRBJ2-5 TRBV20-1 NA CSALDWGETQYF TGCAGTGCTTTGGATTGGGGAGAGACCCAGTACTTC
few TRBJ1-1 TRBV5-1 NA CASGGGNEAFF TGCGCCAGTGGTGGGGGGAATGAAGCTTTCTTT
few TRBJ2-1 TRBV28 TRBD2 CASSQGSSGGPWNEQFF TGTGCCAGCAGTCAGGGTTCTAGCGGGGGGCCGTGGAATGAGCAGTTCTTC
few TRBJ1-1 TRBV6-1 NA CASRDTGSEAFF TGTGCCAGCAGGGACACAGGGTCTGAAGCTTTCTTT
few TRBJ1-2 TRBV5-1 NA CASSPDRDYGYTF TGCGCCAGCAGCCCCGACAGAGATTATGGCTACACCTTC
NA TRBJ2-1 TRBV24-1 NA CATQRDIIRSYNEQFF TGTGCCACACAACGGGACATAATCCGCTCCTACAATGAGCAGTTCTTC
many TRBJ2-3 TRBV7-8 NA CASSLSSGFGTDTQYF TGTGCCAGCAGCTTGAGTTCGGGATTCGGCACAGATACGCAGTATTTT
few TRBJ2-7 TRBV12-3/TRBV12-4 TRBD1 CASSSPGQGVYEQYF TGTGCCAGCAGTTCCCCGGGACAGGGGGTCTACGAGCAGTACTTC
few TRBJ2-2 TRBV6-5 NA CASSYSPGDTFTGELFF TGTGCCAGCAGTTACTCTCCGGGGGACACCTTTACCGGGGAGCTGTTTTTT
many TRBJ2-1 TRBV7-8 NA CASSLGGRYNEQFF TGTGCCAGCAGCTTAGGTGGGAGGTACAATGAGCAGTTCTTC
NA TRBJ2-7 TRBV11-2 TRBD2 CASSLDLGLAGMKGNEQYF TGTGCCAGCAGCTTAGATCTAGGGCTAGCGGGAATGAAGGGTAACGAGCAGTACTTC
few TRBJ2-5 TRBV9 TRBD2 CASSPWELAGTTQYF TGTGCCAGCAGCCCCTGGGAGCTAGCGGGTACCACCCAGTACTTC
few TRBJ2-6 TRBV20-1 TRBD2 CSALGLAGTSGANVLTF TGCAGTGCCCTCGGACTAGCGGGGACCTCTGGGGCCAACGTCCTGACTTTC
NA TRBJ2-1 TRBV12-3/TRBV12-4 NA CASSPFRDSYNEQFF TGTGCCAGCAGCCCCTTTAGGGACTCCTACAATGAGCAGTTCTTC
few TRBJ2-1 TRBV18 TRBD1 CASSPWDRANEQFF TGTGCCAGCTCACCTTGGGACAGGGCCAATGAGCAGTTCTTC
many TRBJ1-1 TRBV27 NA CASSPGFGYTEAFF TGTGCCAGCAGCCCCGGATTTGGGTACACTGAAGCTTTCTTT
few TRBJ2-1 TRBV7-3 NA CASSNPGSGARNEQFF TGTGCCAGCAGCAACCCGGGCTCAGGGGCGCGAAATGAGCAGTTCTTC
NA TRBJ2-2 TRBV2 TRBD2 CASSSGTTSPGELFF TGTGCCAGCAGTTCCGGGACTACTTCTCCCGGGGAGCTGTTTTTT
NA TRBJ2-3 TRBV14 NA CASSQVGSPTDTQYF TGTGCCAGCAGCCAAGTAGGGAGTCCCACAGATACGCAGTATTTT
NA TRBJ2-1 TRBV4-1 NA CASSQETGRHNEQFF TGCGCCAGCAGCCAAGAGACGGGGCGCCACAATGAGCAGTTCTTC
many TRBJ2-3 TRBV24-1 NA CATSRTGGDTQYF TGTGCCACCAGTCGAACTGGCGGGGATACGCAGTATTTT
NA TRBJ1-4 TRBV12-3/TRBV12-4 NA CASSSPGMSQEKLFF TGTGCCAGCAGTTCCCCCGGGATGTCACAAGAAAAACTGTTTTTT
NA TRBJ1-1 TRBV7-9 NA CASGWENTEAFF TGTGCCAGCGGGTGGGAGAACACTGAAGCTTTCTTT
few TRBJ2-5 TRBV7-3 TRBD2 CASSLAGGLETQYF TGTGCCAGCAGCCTAGCGGGAGGTTTGGAGACCCAGTACTTC
NA TRBJ2-2 TRBV6-2/TRBV6-3 NA CASRMSTTKNTGELFF TGTGCCAGCAGAATGAGCACTACTAAGAACACCGGGGAGCTGTTTTTT
few TRBJ2-7 TRBV7-6 NA CASSLEGGSSEQYF TGTGCCAGCAGCTTAGAGGGGGGCAGCTCCGAGCAGTACTTC
few TRBJ2-7 TRBV12-3/TRBV12-4 TRBD1 CASSLAGTGINYEQYF TGTGCCAGCAGTTTAGCAGGGACAGGCATTAACTACGAGCAGTACTTC
few TRBJ2-1 TRBV18 NA CASSPRRTYNEQFF TGTGCCAGCTCACCACGGCGAACCTACAATGAGCAGTTCTTC
NA TRBJ2-7 TRBV27 TRBD1 CASSPRQGKAAYEQYF TGTGCCAGCAGTCCCCGACAGGGGAAGGCGGCCTACGAGCAGTACTTC
NA TRBJ1-2 TRBV20-1 NA CSARLRRGYNYGYTF TGCAGTGCTAGACTCAGGAGGGGATATAACTATGGCTACACCTTC
NA TRBJ1-5 TRBV6-5 NA CASSSRTDGYQPQHF TGTGCCAGCAGTTCCCGGACGGATGGGTATCAGCCCCAGCATTTT
many TRBJ1-4 TRBV12-3/TRBV12-4 NA CASSDRWGDEKLFF TGTGCCAGCAGTGACAGGTGGGGGGATGAAAAACTGTTTTTT
many TRBJ2-2 TRBV12-3/TRBV12-4 NA CASTTGQTNTGELFF TGTGCCAGCACCACGGGACAAACGAACACCGGGGAGCTGTTTTTT
few TRBJ2-7 TRBV7-9 TRBD1 CASSPGGESYEQYF TGTGCCAGCAGCCCAGGGGGAGAATCCTACGAGCAGTACTTC